Described below is a single T cell receptor (beta chain) sequence and its context. Its specific antigen is unknown. No per-base quality is available; no much larger clone lies one base away. Participants in the prospective study were aged roughly 18 to 90 years, lived in 20 to 25 United States geographic areas, and enrolled through a virtual design. Cohort assignment in the prospective study relied on participant-reported clinical history from a screening survey and a study questionnaire. ImmuneRACE Cohort 3 recovered participants were defined by two consecutive negative NP/OP PCR tests, healthcare professional clearance, or symptom resolution. In the prospective study, whole blood, serum and a nasopharyngeal or oropharyngeal swab were collected from each participant by mobile phlebotomists. Participants in the prospective study had the option to provide additional blood draws and questionnaires over an approximately 2-month period. Prospective study blood samples were shipped either frozen or at room temperature before DNA extraction.

The entry originates in a study of blood T cell repertoires in COVID-19 (TCRdb year 2020). The study in broad terms: The collaborator samples originated in the United States, Italy and Spain and spanned the acute and convalescent phases of COVID-19. The samples were drawn from the first 160 participants of the ongoing ImmuneRACE study and from 1,254 subjects provided by 6 global collaborators. A freely available public database, intended as a resource for researchers studying the immune response to SARS-CoV-2, is where the repertoires were released. Subjects who had been exposed to COVID-19, were actively infected with it, or had recovered from it provided the deeply sampled blood TCRbeta repertoires that made up the dataset. Nearly every sample came with metadata listing a de-identified subject ID, COVID-19 status, age in years and sex. Where HLA class I and class II types were available, the types were taken from metadata supplied by the sample provider, not from assay-based typing. The material from the prospective study consisted of cDNA or gDNA derived from T cells, B-cell-depleted T cells, or PBMCs.

V and J are trimmed by 4 bases and 5 bases, and the gene matches miss 9 bases of the junction. Including cysteine and phenylalanine, the CDR3 has 15 amino acids. CDR3 DNA is the only sequence kept; it has 45 bases, read in frame from the first base. CDR1 and CDR2, looked up from the germline V gene (reference sequence), are SGHNT and YYREEE. The investigation overall reported the following: How much clinical and demographic metadata was included differed by source and by participant, and the metadata was provided uncurated.

TCRbeta CDR3 regions were amplified from genomic DNA using the immunoSEQ Assay, a bias-controlled multiplex PCR. The authors' analysis ran thus. Within the assay, amplification of reference gene primers was used to estimate how many nucleated cells each sample contained. To quantify the absolute abundance of each unique TCRbeta CDR3 rearrangement, sequence reads were collapsed and filtered. For each sample, productive Simpson clonality was calculated as the square root of Simpson's diversity index across productive rearrangements. TCRdb's version of the immuneACCESS table is confined to in-frame rearrangements and falls short of the full clone set. An unresolved V gene accounts for under half of the shortfall where checked; the remainder is of unknown origin. Clone size and the V and J calls come from that table; the DNA yielded D and trimming. The sample contains 250,000 to 350,000 clones, 70% to 90% of them found a single time. 3.5% to 5.5% of the sample is taken by the ten largest.

The sequence derives from a woman aged 25 to 39 who had recovered from COVID-19. Sequenced input: PBMCs or T cells enriched from blood (not recorded which). In this chain, TRBV5-4 is recombined with TRBJ1-1, with 9 junctional bases fitting TRBD1. The nucleotides are TGTGCCAGCAGCCAAACACAGGGGGCTTGGACTGAAGCTTTCTTT. Translated, this is CASSQTQGAWTEAFF.